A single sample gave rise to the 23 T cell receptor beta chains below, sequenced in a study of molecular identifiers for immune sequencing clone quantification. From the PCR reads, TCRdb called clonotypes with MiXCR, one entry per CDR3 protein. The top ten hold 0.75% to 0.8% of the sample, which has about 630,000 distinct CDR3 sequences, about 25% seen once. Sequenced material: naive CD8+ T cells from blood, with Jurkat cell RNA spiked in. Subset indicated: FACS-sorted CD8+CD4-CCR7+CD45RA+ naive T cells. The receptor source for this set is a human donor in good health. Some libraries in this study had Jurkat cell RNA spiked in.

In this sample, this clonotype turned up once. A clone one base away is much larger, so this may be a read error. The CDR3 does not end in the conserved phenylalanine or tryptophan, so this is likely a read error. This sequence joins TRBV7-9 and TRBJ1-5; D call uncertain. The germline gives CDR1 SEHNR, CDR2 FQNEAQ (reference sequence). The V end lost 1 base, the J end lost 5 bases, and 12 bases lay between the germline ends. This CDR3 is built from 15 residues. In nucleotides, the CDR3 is TGTGCCAGCAGCTTAGTGGGCCCAGGCTATCAGCCCCAGCATTCT. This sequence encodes CASSLVGPGYQPQHS.

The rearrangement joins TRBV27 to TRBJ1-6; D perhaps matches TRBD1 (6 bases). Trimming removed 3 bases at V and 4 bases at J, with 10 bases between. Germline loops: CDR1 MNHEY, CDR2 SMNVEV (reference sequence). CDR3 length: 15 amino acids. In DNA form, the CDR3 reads TGTGCCAGCAGTTTCGGGCAGGGGTATAATTCACCCCTCCACTTT. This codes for CASSFGQGYNSPLHF.

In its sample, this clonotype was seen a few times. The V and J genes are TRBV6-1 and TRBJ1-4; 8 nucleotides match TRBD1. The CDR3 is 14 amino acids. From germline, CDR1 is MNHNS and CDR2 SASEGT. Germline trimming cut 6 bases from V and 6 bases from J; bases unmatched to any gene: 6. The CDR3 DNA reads TGTGCCAGCAGCGACAGGGGTTTAGATGAAAAACTGTTTTTT. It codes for CASSDRGLDEKLFF.

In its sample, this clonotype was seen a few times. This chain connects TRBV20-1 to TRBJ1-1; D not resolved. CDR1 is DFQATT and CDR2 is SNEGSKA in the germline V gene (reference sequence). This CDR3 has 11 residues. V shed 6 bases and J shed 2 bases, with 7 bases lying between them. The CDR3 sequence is CSAPANTEAFF. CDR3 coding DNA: TGCAGTGCACCAGCCAACACTGAAGCTTTCTTT.

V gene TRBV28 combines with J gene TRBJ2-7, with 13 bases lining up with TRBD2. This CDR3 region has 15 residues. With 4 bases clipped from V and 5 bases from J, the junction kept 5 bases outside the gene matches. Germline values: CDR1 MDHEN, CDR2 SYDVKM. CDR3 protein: CASSSGLAGVNEQYF. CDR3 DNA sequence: TGTGCCAGCAGTTCAGGACTAGCGGGAGTCAACGAGCAGTACTTC.

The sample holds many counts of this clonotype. The CDR3 bases are TGTGCCACCCAGCCCGGGACGGCTGAAGCTTTCTTT. Protein sequence: CATQPGTAEAFF. The rearrangement uses TRBV25-1 and TRBJ1-1; a possible D gene is TRBD1 (5 bases). Germline V gene data show CDR1 as MGHDK and CDR2 as SYGVNS. The CDR3 runs 12 residues. Trimming removed 10 bases at V and 6 bases at J, with 15 bases between.

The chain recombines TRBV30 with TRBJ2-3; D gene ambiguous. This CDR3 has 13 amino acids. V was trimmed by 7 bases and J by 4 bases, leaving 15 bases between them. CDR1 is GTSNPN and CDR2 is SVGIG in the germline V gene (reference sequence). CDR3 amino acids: CASQNTLADTQYF. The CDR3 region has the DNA TGTGCCTCCCAAAATACCCTAGCAGATACGCAGTATTTT.

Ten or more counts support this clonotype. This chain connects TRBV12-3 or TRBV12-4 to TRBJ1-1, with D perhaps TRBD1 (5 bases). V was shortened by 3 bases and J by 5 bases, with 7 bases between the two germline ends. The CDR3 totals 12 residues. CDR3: CASSFRGTEAFF. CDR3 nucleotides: TGTGCCAGCAGTTTTCGGGGGACTGAAGCTTTCTTT.

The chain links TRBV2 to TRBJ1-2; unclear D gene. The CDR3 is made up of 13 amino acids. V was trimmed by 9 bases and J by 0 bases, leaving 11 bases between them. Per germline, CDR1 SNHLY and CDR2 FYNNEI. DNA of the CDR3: TGTGCCAGAGAAGTAGAGACTAACTATGGCTACACCTTC. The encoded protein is CAREVETNYGYTF.

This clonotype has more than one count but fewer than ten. The CDR3 loop reads CSASPYGRKGGAGELFF. CDR3 DNA sequence: TGCAGTGCTAGCCCTTACGGACGGAAAGGTGGGGCCGGGGAGCTGTTTTTT. The rearrangement links TRBV20-1 to TRBJ2-2, with no clear D. Trimming took off 3 bases at V and 6 bases at J, with 23 bases between the two ends. CDR1 is DFQATT, CDR2 SNEGSKA, per germline (reference sequence). The CDR3 has 17 residues.

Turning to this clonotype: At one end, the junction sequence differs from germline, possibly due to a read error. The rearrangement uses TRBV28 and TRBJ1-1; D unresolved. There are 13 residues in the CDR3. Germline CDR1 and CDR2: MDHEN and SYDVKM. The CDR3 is CASSLVGPSEALF. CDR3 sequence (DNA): TGTGCCAGCAGTTTGGTCGGGCCCTCTGAAGCTCTCTTT.

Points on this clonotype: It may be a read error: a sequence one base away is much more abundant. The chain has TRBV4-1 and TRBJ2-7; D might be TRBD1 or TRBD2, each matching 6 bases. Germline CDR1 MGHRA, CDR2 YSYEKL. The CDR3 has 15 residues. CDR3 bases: TGCGCCCGCAGCCCGCGGGAAAGGGGGGACTACGAGCAGTACTTC. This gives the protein CARSPRERGDYEQYF.

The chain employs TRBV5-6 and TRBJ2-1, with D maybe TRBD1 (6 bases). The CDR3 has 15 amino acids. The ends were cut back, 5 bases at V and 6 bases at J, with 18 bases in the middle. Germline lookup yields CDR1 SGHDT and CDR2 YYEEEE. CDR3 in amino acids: CASSHRDTFVNEQFF. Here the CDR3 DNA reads TGTGCCAGCAGTCACCGGGACACGTTTGTCAATGAGCAGTTCTTC. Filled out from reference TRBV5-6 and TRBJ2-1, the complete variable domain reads DAGVTQSPTHLIKTRGQQVTLRCSPKSGHDTVSWYQQALGQGPQFIFQYYEEEERQRGNFPDRFSGHQFPNYSSELNVNALLLGDSALYLCASSHRDTFVNEQFFGPGTRLTVL.

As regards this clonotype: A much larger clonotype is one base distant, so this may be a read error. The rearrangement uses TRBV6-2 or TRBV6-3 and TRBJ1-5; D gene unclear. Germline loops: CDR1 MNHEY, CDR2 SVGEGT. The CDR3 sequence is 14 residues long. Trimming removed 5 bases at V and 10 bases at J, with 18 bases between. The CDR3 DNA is TGTGCCAGCAGTCTCATCTCAGGCGCCTTTCCCCAGCATTTT. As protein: CASSLISGAFPQHF.

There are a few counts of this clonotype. CDR3 bases: TGTGCCAGCAGGGGGATTGGGCGGGGAGAGACCCAGTACTTC. Residues: CASRGIGRGETQYF. The chain combines TRBV4-2 with TRBJ2-5, with D possibly matching TRBD2 (6 bases). V lost 6 bases to trimming and J lost 4 bases, with 15 bases between them. Looked up from germline, CDR1 is LGHNA and CDR2 is YNFKEQ. This CDR3 contains 14 residues.

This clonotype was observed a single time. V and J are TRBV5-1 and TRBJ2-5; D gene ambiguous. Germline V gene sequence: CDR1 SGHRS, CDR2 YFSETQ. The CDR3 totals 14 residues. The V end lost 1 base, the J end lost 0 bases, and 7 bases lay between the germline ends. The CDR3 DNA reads TGCGCCAGCAGCTTGTGGGCATACCAAGAGACCCAGTACTTC. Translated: CASSLWAYQETQYF. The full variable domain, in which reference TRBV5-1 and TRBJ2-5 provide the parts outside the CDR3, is KAGVTQTPRYLIKTRGQQVTLSCSPISGHRSVSWYQQTPGQGLQFLFEYFSETQRNKGNFPGRFSGRQFSNSRSEMNVSTLELGDSALYLCASSLWAYQETQYFGPGTRLLVL.

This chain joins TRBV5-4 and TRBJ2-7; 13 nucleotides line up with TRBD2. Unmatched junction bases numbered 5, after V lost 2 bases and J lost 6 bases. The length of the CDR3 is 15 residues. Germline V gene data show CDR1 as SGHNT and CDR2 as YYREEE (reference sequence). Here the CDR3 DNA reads TGTGCCAGCAGCTTAGGACTAGCGGGGGCGGTCGAGCAGTACTTC. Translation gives CASSLGLAGAVEQYF.

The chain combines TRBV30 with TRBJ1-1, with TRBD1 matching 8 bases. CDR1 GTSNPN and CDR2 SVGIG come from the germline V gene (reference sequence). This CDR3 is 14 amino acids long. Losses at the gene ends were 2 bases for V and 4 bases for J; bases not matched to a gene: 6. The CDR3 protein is CAWSTRGLGTEAFF. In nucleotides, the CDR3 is TGTGCCTGGAGTACCAGGGGGCTTGGCACTGAAGCTTTCTTT.

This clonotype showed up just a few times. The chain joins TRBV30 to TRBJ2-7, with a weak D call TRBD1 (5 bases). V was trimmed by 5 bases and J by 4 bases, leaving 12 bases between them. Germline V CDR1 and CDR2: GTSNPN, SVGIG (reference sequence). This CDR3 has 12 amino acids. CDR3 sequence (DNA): TGTGCCTGGGGAACACAGGCTTACGAGCAGTACTTC. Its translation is CAWGTQAYEQYF.

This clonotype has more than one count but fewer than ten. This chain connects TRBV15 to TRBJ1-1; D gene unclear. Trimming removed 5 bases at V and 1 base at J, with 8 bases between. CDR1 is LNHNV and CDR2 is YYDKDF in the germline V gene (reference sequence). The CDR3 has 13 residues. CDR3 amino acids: CATSGLPNTEAFF. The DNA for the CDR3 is TGTGCCACCAGCGGACTCCCGAACACTGAAGCTTTCTTT.

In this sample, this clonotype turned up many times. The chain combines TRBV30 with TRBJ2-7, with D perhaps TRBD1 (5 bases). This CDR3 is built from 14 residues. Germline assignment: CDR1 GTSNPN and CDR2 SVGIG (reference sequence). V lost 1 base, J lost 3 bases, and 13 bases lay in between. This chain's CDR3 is CAWSAWTTGYEQYF. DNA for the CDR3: TGTGCCTGGAGTGCCTGGACAACCGGCTACGAGCAGTACTTC.

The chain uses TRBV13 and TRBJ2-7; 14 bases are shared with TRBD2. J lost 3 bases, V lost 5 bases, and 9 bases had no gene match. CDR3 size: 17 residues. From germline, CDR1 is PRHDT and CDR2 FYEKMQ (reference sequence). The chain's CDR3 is CASSGEAGTSGSYEQYF. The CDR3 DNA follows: TGTGCCAGCAGCGGGGAAGCAGGGACTAGCGGGAGCTACGAGCAGTACTTC.

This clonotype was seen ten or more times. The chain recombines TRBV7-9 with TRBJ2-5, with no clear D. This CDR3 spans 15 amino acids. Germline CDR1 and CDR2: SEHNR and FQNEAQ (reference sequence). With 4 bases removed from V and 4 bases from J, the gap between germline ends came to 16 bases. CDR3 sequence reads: CASSSFDTSPETQYF. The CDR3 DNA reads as TGTGCCAGCAGCTCCTTTGACACGTCCCCAGAGACCCAGTACTTC. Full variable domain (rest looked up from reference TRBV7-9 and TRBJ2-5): DTGVSQNPRHKITKRGQNVTFRCDPISEHNRLYWYRQTLGQGPEFLTYFQNEAQLEKSRLLSDRFSAERPKGSFSTLEIQRTEQGDSAMYLCASSSFDTSPETQYFGPGTRLLVL.